Below are 10 T cell receptor beta chains sequenced from a single sample in a study of response to subunit inactivated influenza vaccine. Each CDR3 protein is one row after TCRdb ran MiXCR on the RT-PCR reads. The top ten hold 10% of the sample, which has approximately 300,000 distinct CDR3 sequences, 22% seen once. Sequencing used PBMCs from blood, obtained about 19 months after vaccination. These receptors all stem from a man aged 50 to 75 who received an inactivated influenza vaccine.

The chain joins TRBV18 to TRBJ1-2; TRBD1 matches at 8 bases. The CDR3 has 15 amino acids. Germline loops: CDR1 KGHSH, CDR2 LQKENI. Trimming cost V 2 bases and J 1 base; bases outside gene matches: 3. CDR3 region: CASSPGTGDNYGYTF. CDR3 sequence (DNA): TGTGCCAGCTCACCAGGGACAGGAGATAACTATGGCTACACCTTC. Variable domain in full (rest from reference TRBV18 and TRBJ1-2): NAGVMQNPRHLVRRRGQEARLRCSPMKGHSHVYWYRQLPEEGLKFMVYLQKENIIDESGMPKERFSAEFPKEGPSILRIQQVVRGDSAAYFCASSPGTGDNYGYTFGSGTRLTVV.

Notes on this clonotype: Since the CDR3 does not end with the conserved phenylalanine or tryptophan, this likely comes from a read error. It is unclear where the CDR3 begins or ends on the DNA, so no DNA is shown, and the CDR3 is as TCRdb lists it. The J gene is TRBJ1-1, the V gene TRBV5-1; TRBD1, the table's D call, lacks a check against the DNA. Including both end residues, the CDR3 is 14 amino acids long. Germline V gene sequence: CDR1 SGHRS, CDR2 YFSETQ. CDR3: CASSDGGAVTEALL.

The chain joins TRBV5-1 to TRBJ1-4; 7 positions agree with TRBD1. V was clipped by 5 bases and J by 7 bases; unmatched bases: 8. The length of the CDR3 is 14 residues. Germline CDR1 reads SGHRS; CDR2 reads YFSETQ. CDR3 coding DNA: TGCGCCAGCAGACAAACAGGGGATGGTGAAAAACTGTTTTTT. Its translation: CASRQTGDGEKLFF.

This clonotype occurred a few times. The chain has TRBV7-9 and TRBJ1-1; D gene uncertain. The V end lost 6 bases, the J end lost 7 bases, and 15 bases lay between the germline ends. The CDR3 contains 13 residues. The germline gives CDR1 SEHNR, CDR2 FQNEAQ (reference sequence). The CDR3 nucleotides read TGTGCCAGCAGACTCGGGGTAAAAAATGAAGCTTTCTTT. Encoded protein: CASRLGVKNEAFF. Filled out from reference TRBV7-9 and TRBJ1-1, the complete variable domain reads DTGVSQNPRHKITKRGQNVTFRCDPISEHNRLYWYRQTLGQGPEFLTYFQNEAQLEKSRLLSDRFSAERPKGSFSTLEIQRTEQGDSAMYLCASRLGVKNEAFFGQGTRLTVV.

This clonotype was seen only a few times. The J gene is TRBJ1-6, the V gene TRBV21-1; TRBD1 is the table's D call and was not checked against the DNA. TRBV21-1 is labeled a pseudogene. This CDR3 has 19 residues. The CDR3 DNA follows: TGTGCCAGCAGCTTACAGCAGGCCCTTTCGGCGCCCTTGCGTTCACCCCTCCACTTT. Its translation is CASSLQQALSAPLRSPLHF.

This clonotype was picked up a small number of times. This rearrangement joins TRBV2 to TRBJ1-2; D not certain. Between the trimmed V and J ends, which lost 1 base and 4 bases, there was a span of 10 bases. The V gene's germline CDR1 is SNHLY and CDR2 FYNNEI. The CDR3 extends over 14 amino acids. Here the CDR3 DNA reads TGTGCCAGCAGTGAAGGGCCGGGCCTCTATGGCTACACCTTC. It specifies CASSEGPGLYGYTF.

V usage is TRBV5-1 and J usage is TRBJ2-2; TRBD1 agrees at 12 bases. This CDR3 comprises 15 residues. Germline V gives CDR1 SGHRS, CDR2 YFSETQ. V lost 7 bases, J lost 7 bases, and 8 bases stayed unmatched. In nucleotides, the CDR3 is TGCGCCAGCGGAACGGGACAGGGGGCAAACGGGGAGCTGTTTTTT. It codes for CASGTGQGANGELFF.

The chain carries TRBV27 and TRBJ2-4, with D tentatively TRBD1 or TRBD2 (6 bases each). Germline assignment: CDR1 MNHEY and CDR2 SMNVEV (reference sequence). Trimming removed 3 bases from V and 8 bases from J, with 14 bases in between. The CDR3 covers 14 residues. CDR3 nucleotide sequence: TGTGCCAGCAGTTTCACGACAGGCGGGGACATTCAGTACTTC. It encodes CASSFTTGGDIQYF.

This clonotype was found many times. This chain links TRBV4-2 with TRBJ1-1, with TRBD1 matching 8 bases. The germline CDR1 and CDR2 sequences are LGHNA and YNFKEQ. This CDR3 is built from 15 residues. Trimming cost V 3 bases and J 0 bases; bases outside gene matches: 3. CDR3 region: CASSQRDRMNTEAFF. The CDR3 DNA reads TGTGCCAGCAGCCAGAGGGACAGGATGAACACTGAAGCTTTCTTT.

The chain joins TRBV20-1 to TRBJ1-1, with D possibly matching TRBD1 (6 bases). CDR3 length: 14 residues. The germline V and J ends were trimmed by 5 bases and 1 base, with 14 bases remaining between them. Germline lookup yields CDR1 DFQATT and CDR2 SNEGSKA (reference sequence). The CDR3 DNA reads as TGCAGTGCTGTTCCCGGGACAACGAACACTGAAGCTTTCTTT. Amino acids: CSAVPGTTNTEAFF.